This TCR beta chain was identified in a study of T cell repertoires in cytomegalovirus infection. TCRdb re-analysed the reads in MiXCR, keeping a single row per CDR3 protein. The data contain some 350,000 distinct CDR3 sequences, 25% to 35% of them seen just once; the ten biggest clones take up about 20%. In this sample, this clonotype turned up many times. Its antigen is as yet unknown. The study's findings and limits: Individuals carrying CMV plus the relevant HLA were identified by cumulative frequency of public TCR beta families.

V dropped 3 bases and J dropped 4 bases, with 18 bases sitting between them. Per the germline V gene, CDR1 is SGHTA and CDR2 is FQGNSA. The CDR3 spans 16 residues. This sample comprised cultured PBMCs, obtained from culture after CMV antigen stimulation. This sequence was found in a human donor in good health (CMV status not recorded). Some clones in this sample may be carry-over from other donors' samples. The chain recombines TRBV7-2 with TRBJ2-5; D may match TRBD1 or TRBD2 (6 bases each). The chain's CDR3 is CASSLALASGAETQYF. The CDR3 DNA sequence: TGTGCCAGCAGCTTGGCACTAGCCTCGGGGGCAGAGACCCAGTACTTC.